These 30 T cell receptor beta chains were sequenced from one sample in a study of molecular identifiers for immune sequencing clone quantification. TCRdb reprocessed the PCR reads with MiXCR, giving one entry per CDR3 protein. The sample carries around 470,000 distinct CDR3 sequences, about 25% recorded once. Specimen: naive CD8+ T cells from blood, with Jurkat cell RNA spiked in. Subset specified: FACS-sorted CD8+CD4-CCR7+CD45RA+ naive T cells. These receptors were taken from a human donor in good health. Some libraries in this study had Jurkat cell RNA spiked in.

Concerning this clonotype: A read error may be the cause here, since a much bigger clone is one base away. The chain has TRBV5-6 and TRBJ1-5; D may be TRBD1 (5 bases). With 2 bases removed from V and 9 bases from J, the gap between germline ends came to 12 bases. Germline V gene sequence: CDR1 SGHDT, CDR2 YYEEEE. CDR3 length equals 13 residues. The CDR3 DNA sequence: TGTGCCAGCAGCTTTCAGGGAGGGCGGCCCCAGCATTTT. Its protein product is CASSFQGGRPQHF.

V gene TRBV27 combines with J gene TRBJ2-2, with 7 bases matching TRBD2. V gave up 2 bases and J gave up 4 bases; unmatched junction bases: 10. CDR1 MNHEY and CDR2 SMNVEV come from the germline V gene (reference sequence). The CDR3 extends over 17 amino acids. CDR3 nucleotide sequence: TGTGCCAGCAGTTTAAGAGGGGCCCGGGGGGTCACCGGGGAGCTGTTTTTT. Translated, it gives CASSLRGARGVTGELFF.

This clonotype was seen ten or more times. The chain carries TRBV9 and TRBJ1-1; D unclear. Germline loops: CDR1 SGDLS, CDR2 YYNGEE. V was trimmed by 0 bases and J by 4 bases, leaving 7 bases between them. This CDR3 is built from 13 residues. CDR3 residues: CASSVGRATEAFF. Written as DNA, the CDR3 is TGTGCCAGCAGCGTAGGGAGGGCCACTGAAGCTTTCTTT.

In its sample, this clonotype was seen many times. The chain combines TRBV10-3 with TRBJ1-1, with TRBD1 identical over 8 bases. The CDR3 covers 14 residues. V was clipped by 10 bases and J by 0 bases; unmatched bases: 7. Germline V gives CDR1 ENHRY, CDR2 SYGVKD. In DNA, the CDR3 is TGTGCCACCCAGGGGGCCGGAGTGAACACTGAAGCTTTCTTT. It translates to CATQGAGVNTEAFF.

The gene calls are TRBV19 and TRBJ1-1; D might be TRBD1 (5 bases). The CDR3 spans 16 residues. Deletions cut 5 bases from V and 3 bases from J, with 19 bases between. Germline lookup yields CDR1 LNHDA and CDR2 SQIVND (reference sequence). CDR3 bases: TGTGCCAGTAGTGGGAGAACAGGAAGGTCGTACACTGAAGCTTTCTTT. Translation gives CASSGRTGRSYTEAFF. Full variable domain (rest looked up from reference TRBV19 and TRBJ1-1): DGGITQSPKYLFRKEGQNVTLSCEQNLNHDAMYWYRQDPGQGLRLIYYSQIVNDFQKGDIAEGYSVSREKKESFPLTVTSAQKNPTAFYLCASSGRTGRSYTEAFFGQGTRLTVV.

The rearrangement links TRBV24-1 to TRBJ2-2; TRBD1 aligns across 10 bases. The CDR3 has 14 residues. CDR1 is KGHDR, CDR2 SFDVKD, per germline. Unmatched junction bases numbered 9, after V lost 12 bases and J lost 6 bases. In nucleotides, the CDR3 is TGTGCCGCCGGGACAGGGGATCTCCCCGGGGAGCTGTTTTTT. As protein: CAAGTGDLPGELFF.

The V call is TRBV28, the J call TRBJ2-7, with 8 bases fitting TRBD1. V dropped 0 bases and J dropped 3; count of bases not matched to a gene: 4. Germline values: CDR1 MDHEN, CDR2 SYDVKM. CDR3 length equals 15 residues. The CDR3: CASSLWGQAHYEQYF. The CDR3 region has the DNA TGTGCCAGCAGTTTATGGGGACAGGCACACTACGAGCAGTACTTC.

This chain connects TRBV21-1 to TRBJ2-7; TRBD1 was called by the table and not checked on the DNA. TRBV21-1 is a pseudogene locus. The CDR3 runs to 15 residues. This chain's CDR3 is CASSKAGGTLREQYF. The CDR3 DNA reads as TGTGCCAGCAGCAAAGCGGGGGGAACCTTGCGCGAGCAGTACTTC.

This chain connects TRBV4-1 to TRBJ1-5; D uncertain. Deletions cut 4 bases from V and 5 bases from J, with 15 bases between. Germline CDR1 and CDR2: MGHRA and YSYEKL. This CDR3 has 15 residues. The CDR3 nucleotides are TGCGCCAGCAGCCCGGTGCTTGGGGATTATCAGCCCCAGCATTTT. It is translated as CASSPVLGDYQPQHF.

To note about this clonotype: This sequence may be a read error, since a much larger clone differs from it by one base. This chain joins TRBV6-7 and TRBJ1-3; no clear D. TRBV6-7 is annotated as an ORF whose role is uncertain. The V end lost 4 bases, the J end lost 9 bases, and 19 bases lay between the germline ends. CDR3 size: 15 residues. CDR3: CASSCGGFECGTIYF. The CDR3 nucleotides are TGTGCCAGCAGTTGCGGCGGTTTCGAATGTGGCACCATATATTTT.

This clonotype appeared once. This may arise from a read error, as a much more abundant clone is one base away. CDR3 residues: CARSPKQGFGTDTQYF. The CDR3 DNA sequence: TGTGCCCGCAGCCCGAAGCAGGGCTTTGGAACAGATACGCAGTATTTT. This rearrangement joins TRBV7-9 to TRBJ2-3; a weak D match, TRBD1 (5 bases). CDR3 size: 16 residues. The germline gives CDR1 SEHNR, CDR2 FQNEAQ (reference sequence).

Concerning this clonotype: One end of the junction is discordant with germline, which a read error may explain. The chain is built from TRBV4-3 and TRBJ2-7, with D perhaps assigned TRBD1 or TRBD2 (5 bases each). Germline-derived CDR1 and CDR2 are LGHNA and YSLEER. The CDR3 consists of 16 residues. The CDR3 DNA reads TGCGCCAGCAGCCAAGATCGTGCAGGGAGCTCCTACGAGCCGTACTTC. Its translation: CASSQDRAGSSYEPYF.

The gene calls are TRBV7-9 and TRBJ2-5, with D unclear. There are 14 residues in the CDR3. The V gene's germline CDR1 is SEHNR and CDR2 FQNEAQ (reference sequence). The V end lost 1 base, the J end lost 3 bases, and 9 bases lay between the germline ends. Written as DNA, the CDR3 is TGTGCCAGCAGCTTAGACAGCTCTAAAGAGACCCAGTACTTC. Translated, it gives CASSLDSSKETQYF.

This clonotype has only a few counts. The chain has TRBV27 and TRBJ1-1; D is unclear. V was cut by 7 bases and J by 2 bases, with 8 bases left in between. CDR1 and CDR2 (germline): MNHEY, SMNVEV (reference sequence). There are 12 residues in the CDR3. The CDR3 sequence: CASIAINTEAFF. CDR3 in DNA: TGTGCCAGCATTGCTATCAACACTGAAGCTTTCTTT.

With regard to this clonotype: This may be a read error: a much more frequent sequence differs by one nucleotide. The chain combines TRBV30 with TRBJ2-7; D assignment may be TRBD1 or TRBD2 (5 bases each). The germline gives CDR1 GTSNPN, CDR2 SVGIG (reference sequence). There are 12 residues in the CDR3. The CDR3 DNA sequence: TGTGCCTGGAGTGTATCCCTGGGGGAGCAGCACTTC. Amino acids: CAWSVSLGEQHF.

The table lists this clonotype with a few counts. This chain links TRBV9 with TRBJ2-7; D is perhaps TRBD1 or TRBD2 (6 bases each). Per germline, CDR1 SGDLS and CDR2 YYNGEE. This CDR3 has 16 amino acids. Trimming left V 3 bases short and J 2 bases short, with 18 bases between. As DNA, the CDR3 is TGTGCCAGCAGCGCGGAAAGTGGGGGGCCTACCTACGAGCAGTACTTC. It translates to CASSAESGGPTYEQYF. Filled out from reference TRBV9 and TRBJ2-7, the complete variable domain reads DSGVTQTPKHLITATGQRVTLRCSPRSGDLSVYWYQQSLDQGLQFLIQYYNGEERAKGNILERFSAQQFPDLHSELNLSSLELGDSALYFCASSAESGGPTYEQYFGPGTRLTVT.

The table lists this clonotype with a few counts. The chain is built from TRBV4-1 and TRBJ2-5, with D possibly TRBD1 on 6 matching bases. CDR3 length equals 15 residues. Trimming removed 3 bases at V and 2 bases at J, with 13 bases between. CDR1 is MGHRA, CDR2 YSYEKL, per germline. CDR3 residues: CASSQVGTKQETQYF. As DNA, the CDR3 is TGCGCCAGCAGCCAGGTCGGGACAAAACAAGAGACCCAGTACTTC.

This clonotype appeared a few times. Mismatch with germline at one junction end may stem from a read error. The J gene is TRBJ2-2, the V gene TRBV9, with D hard to call. CDR3 length: 12 residues. Germline CDR1 is SGDLS and CDR2 is YYNGEE. The CDR3 here is CAGSENTGELFF. The CDR3 bases are TGTGCCGGCAGCGAAAACACCGGGGAGCTGTTTTTT.

On this clonotype: Just one base apart from a much larger clone, this may be a read error. The chain has TRBV4-3 and TRBJ2-5; 9 bases are shared with TRBD2. This CDR3 is 16 amino acids long. The germline gives CDR1 LGHNA, CDR2 YSLEER. After removal of 11 bases from V and 2 bases from J, the junction contained 15 bases not matched to a gene. The CDR3 protein is CAGTKSLAGGQETQYF. The CDR3 nucleotides are TGCGCCGGCACTAAAAGTCTGGCGGGAGGGCAAGAGACCCAGTACTTC.

This chain joins TRBV2 and TRBJ2-2, with TRBD1 identical over 9 bases. CDR1 is SNHLY and CDR2 is FYNNEI in the germline V gene. The CDR3 contains 15 residues. Unmatched junction bases numbered 8, after V lost 8 bases and J lost 4 bases. The CDR3 protein is CASAEDRGATGELFF. The CDR3 DNA reads as TGTGCCAGCGCCGAGGACAGGGGTGCCACCGGGGAGCTGTTTTTT. Looking up the rest from reference TRBV2 and TRBJ2-2 gives the full variable domain: EPEVTQTPSHQVTQMGQEVILRCVPISNHLYFYWYRQILGQKVEFLVSFYNNEISEKSEIFDDQFSVERPDGSNFTLKIRSTKLEDSAMYFCASAEDRGATGELFFGEGSRLTVL.

For this clonotype: Just one base apart from a much larger clone, this may be a read error. J is TRBJ1-1 and V is TRBV2; D is ambiguous. The CDR3 has 15 amino acids. Germline V gives CDR1 SNHLY, CDR2 FYNNEI. CDR3 bases: TGTGCCAGCAAGGGAGGACGGTACCTGAACACTGAAACTTTCTTT. Translating gives CASKGGRYLNTETFF.

In its sample, this clonotype was seen a few times. The rearrangement links TRBV13 to TRBJ2-3; D unclear. Germline values: CDR1 PRHDT, CDR2 FYEKMQ (reference sequence). This CDR3 comprises 14 residues. The V end lost 4 bases, the J end lost 5 bases, and 13 bases lay between the germline ends. The CDR3 is CASSWKDGGDTQYF. DNA of the CDR3: TGTGCCAGCAGCTGGAAAGACGGTGGAGATACGCAGTATTTT. Filled out from reference TRBV13 and TRBJ2-3, the complete variable domain reads AAGVIQSPRHLIKEKRETATLKCYPIPRHDTVYWYQQGPGQDPQFLISFYEKMQSDKGSIPDRFSAQQFSDYHSELNMSSLELGDSALYFCASSWKDGGDTQYFGPGTRLTVL.

The gene calls are TRBV6-1 and TRBJ2-2, with 8 positions matching TRBD2. The trim removed 1 base at V and 4 bases at J, leaving 11 bases unmatched. The CDR3 spans 18 residues. CDR1 and CDR2 (germline): MNHNS, SASEGT. The CDR3: CASSEELYRLAGTGELFF. In DNA form, the CDR3 reads TGTGCCAGCAGTGAAGAGCTGTATCGGCTAGCGGGCACCGGGGAGCTGTTTTTT.

V is TRBV28 and J is TRBJ2-7; TRBD1 might be the D (7 bases). In germline, CDR1 is MDHEN, CDR2 SYDVKM. Deletions cut 3 bases from V and 5 bases from J, with 14 bases between. The CDR3 runs 14 residues. The CDR3 DNA reads TGTGCCAGCAGTTTTAGACAGGGACTTGACGAGCAGTACTTC. This translates into CASSFRQGLDEQYF.

This clonotype was recorded a few times. This sequence joins TRBV12-3 or TRBV12-4 and TRBJ1-2, with D hard to call. V shed 3 bases and J shed 8 bases, with 13 bases lying between them. The CDR3 sequence is 13 residues long. The chain's CDR3 is CASSFGPRRGYTF. The CDR3 nucleotides are TGTGCCAGCAGTTTCGGTCCCCGGAGGGGCTACACCTTC.

This clonotype has a handful of counts. The CDR3 bases are TGTGCCAGCAGCCAAGAAAGTGGCACCATCAATGAGCAGTTCTTC. This codes for CASSQESGTINEQFF. V is TRBV4-2 and J is TRBJ2-1, with D unresolved. The V gene's germline CDR1 is LGHNA and CDR2 YNFKEQ. CDR3 length: 15 amino acids. V lost 0 bases to trimming and J lost 6 bases, with 12 bases between them.

This clonotype was found a few times. V gene TRBV27 combines with J gene TRBJ1-1; 7 bases line up with TRBD1. The J segment lost 1 base and the V segment lost 7 bases, leaving 12 bases of the junction unmatched. This CDR3 region has 16 residues. The germline V gene encodes CDR1 MNHEY and CDR2 SMNVEV (reference sequence). The CDR3 DNA reads as TGTGCCAGCAATCTACCCTACAGGGGTCCGAACACTGAAGCTTTCTTT. Its translation is CASNLPYRGPNTEAFF.

There are a few counts of this clonotype. The rearrangement uses TRBV7-2 and TRBJ2-7, with 13 bases that match TRBD2. The V segment lost 5 bases and the J segment 5 bases; nucleotides outside the gene matches: 6. Germline V gene sequence: CDR1 SGHTA, CDR2 FQGNSA. CDR3 length: 15 amino acids. CDR3 sequence: CASSDGLAGVNEQYF. The CDR3 DNA reads TGTGCCAGCAGCGATGGACTAGCGGGAGTAAACGAGCAGTACTTC.

This chain uses TRBV19 with TRBJ1-5, with a possible D match to TRBD1 (6 bases). Trimming cost V 4 bases and J 3 bases, with 19 bases left between them. In germline, CDR1 is LNHDA, CDR2 SQIVND (reference sequence). CDR3 length: 17 residues. The CDR3 DNA reads TGTGCCAGTAGTACCAGTTTCCGGGACACTTACAATCAGCCCCAGCATTTT. Translating it yields CASSTSFRDTYNQPQHF.

The table lists this clonotype with a few counts. The chain is built from TRBV4-1 and TRBJ1-1; D may be TRBD1 (6 bases). The CDR3 consists of 15 residues. V gave up 2 bases and J gave up 5 bases, with 15 bases separating them. Germline-derived CDR1 and CDR2 are MGHRA and YSYEKL. This chain's CDR3 is CASSQNMGALTEAFF. CDR3 in DNA: TGCGCCAGCAGCCAAAACATGGGGGCGCTTACTGAAGCTTTCTTT.